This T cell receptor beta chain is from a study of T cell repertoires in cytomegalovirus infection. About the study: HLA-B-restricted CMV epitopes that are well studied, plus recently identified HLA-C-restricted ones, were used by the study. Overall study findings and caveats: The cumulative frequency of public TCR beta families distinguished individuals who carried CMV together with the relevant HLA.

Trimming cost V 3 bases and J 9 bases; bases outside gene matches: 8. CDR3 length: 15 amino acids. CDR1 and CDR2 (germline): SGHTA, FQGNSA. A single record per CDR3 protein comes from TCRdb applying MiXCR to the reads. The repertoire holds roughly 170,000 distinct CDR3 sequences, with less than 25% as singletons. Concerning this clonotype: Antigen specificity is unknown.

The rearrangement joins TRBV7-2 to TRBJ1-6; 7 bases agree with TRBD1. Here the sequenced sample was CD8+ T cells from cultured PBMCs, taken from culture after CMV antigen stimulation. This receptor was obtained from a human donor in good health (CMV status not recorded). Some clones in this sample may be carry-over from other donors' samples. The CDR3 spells CASSFTGALSSPLHF. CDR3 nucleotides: TGTGCCAGCAGCTTTACAGGGGCGTTAAGTTCACCCCTCCACTTT.